This TCR beta chain was documented in a study of OX40 agonist ivuxolimab in advanced cancers. The CDR3 is 13 amino acids. V lost 4 bases to trimming and J lost 7 bases; unmatched junction nucleotides: 2. The germline V gene has CDR1 MNHEY and CDR2 SMNVEV (reference sequence). This table comes from immunoSEQ multiplex PCR, and its TCRdb copy is limited to in-frame clones, with some not included. The sample lists 65,000 to 80,000 clones; approximately 93% were seen once. The receptor was isolated from an adult with an advanced solid tumor such as melanoma, head and neck, liver or kidney cancer. The rearrangement uses TRBV27 and TRBJ2-2, with 8 nucleotides matching TRBD1. Specimen: CD4+ or CD8+ T cells sorted from blood, collected in a trial of the OX40 agonist ivuxolimab. CDR3 in amino acids: CASSYRGNGELFF. In DNA, the CDR3 is TGTGCCAGCAGTTACAGGGGGAACGGGGAGCTGTTTTTT.